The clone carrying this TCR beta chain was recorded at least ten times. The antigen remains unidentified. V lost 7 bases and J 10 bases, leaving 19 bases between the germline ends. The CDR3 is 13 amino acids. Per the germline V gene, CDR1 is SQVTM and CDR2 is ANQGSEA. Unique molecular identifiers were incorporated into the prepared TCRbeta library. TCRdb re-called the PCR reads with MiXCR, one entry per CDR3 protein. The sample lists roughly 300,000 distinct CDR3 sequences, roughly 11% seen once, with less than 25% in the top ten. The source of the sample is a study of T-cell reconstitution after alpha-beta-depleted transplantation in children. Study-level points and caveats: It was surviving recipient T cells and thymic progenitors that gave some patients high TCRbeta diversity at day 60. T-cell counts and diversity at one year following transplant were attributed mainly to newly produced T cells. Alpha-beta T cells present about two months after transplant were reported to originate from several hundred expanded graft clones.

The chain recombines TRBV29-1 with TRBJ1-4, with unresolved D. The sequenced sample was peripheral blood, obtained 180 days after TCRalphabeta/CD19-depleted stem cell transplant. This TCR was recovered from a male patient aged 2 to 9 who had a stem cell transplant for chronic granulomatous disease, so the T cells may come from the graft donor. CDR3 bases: TGCAGCGCTATACGTAGGACTCCGGGAAAACTGTTTTTT. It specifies CSAIRRTPGKLFF.